A single sample gave rise to the 2 T cell receptor beta chains below, sequenced in a study of T cell changes during pregnancy in multiple sclerosis (dated by TCRdb to the late 2010s). The library was prepared using the immunoSEQ multiplex PCR assay. The source is immuneACCESS, and TCRdb retained only in-frame sequences with V and J called. Part of the clones is not carried over; for the studies checked, unresolved V genes explain less than half of this, and the remainder is unexplained. In this sample the table shows more than 25,000 clones, about 91% of which occur a single time. The ten largest clones take up about 4.9% of the sample. This material consisted of peripheral blood, taken in the first trimester of pregnancy. The receptor set was obtained from a female donor in good health, enrolled as a control in a pregnancy study.

V gene TRBV7-6 combines with J gene TRBJ2-5, with D unclear. Germline V gene lookup returns CDR1 SGHVS and CDR2 FNYEAQ. CDR3 size: 12 residues. Trimming took off 4 bases at V and 3 bases at J, with 6 bases between the two ends. CDR3 in amino acids: CASSSREETQYF. The CDR3 DNA reads as TGTGCCAGCAGCTCAAGAGAAGAGACCCAGTACTTC.

The CDR3 loop reads CASSYSRVGQRYGYTF. The CDR3 region has the DNA TGTGCCAGCAGTTACTCTAGGGTGGGACAGCGCTATGGCTACACCTTC. The chain combines TRBV6-5 with TRBJ1-2; 7 nucleotides align to TRBD1. V trimming: 0 bases; J trimming: 4 bases; junction bases outside the gene matches: 8. CDR3 length equals 16 residues. Germline V gene sequence: CDR1 MNHEY, CDR2 SVGAGI.